The following is a TCR beta chain sequence with its context. The sample belongs to a study of cytomegalovirus exposure and HLA in healthy donors. This CDR3 spans 16 amino acids. Trimming cost V 6 bases and J 0 bases; bases outside gene matches: 11. Germline V gene lookup returns CDR1 SQVTM and CDR2 ANQGSEA. In the PCR, 60 Vbeta and 13 Jbeta primers were used. Assay used: immunoSEQ multiplex PCR; TCRdb lists only in-frame clones, some missing. The table has approximately 80,000 clones, less than 80% seen once. This chain uses TRBV29-1 with TRBJ2-1; 7 bases are a match to TRBD2. The TCR originated in a man aged 30 to 39 in good health and CMV-seropositive. The material sequenced was PBMCs. CDR3 residues: CSVKGLAASSYNEQFF. CDR3 nucleotides: TGCAGCGTCAAAGGGCTAGCGGCCAGCTCCTACAATGAGCAGTTCTTC.